This TCR beta chain was recovered during a study of T cells after yellow fever vaccination. Germline values: CDR1 SGHRS, CDR2 YFSETQ. The V and J ends lost 0 bases and 4 bases, in that order; junction bases with no gene match: 2. The CDR3 has 15 amino acids. A few counts support this clonotype. Researchers made TCR cDNA using 5'RACE template switching, and this step added a universal primer site and UMIs. TCRdb reprocessed the 5' RACE reads via MiXCR and lists one record per CDR3 protein. Of 350,000 or so distinct CDR3 sequences listed, 7% to 10% are singletons. The material was PBMCs, obtained 45 days after the first yellow fever vaccination. This chain connects TRBV5-1 to TRBJ2-2; 8 bases fit TRBD1. This clonotype originated in a man younger than 35 who received the YFV17D yellow fever vaccine. DNA for the CDR3: TGCGCCAGCAGCTTGGCTGACAGGGGCACCGGGGAGCTGTTTTTT. As protein: CASSLADRGTGELFF.